The rows below give T cell receptor beta chains drawn from one sample of a study of low-dose radiotherapy and immunotherapy resistance in tumors. Each CDR3 protein is one row after TCRdb ran MiXCR on the reads. The sample includes tens of thousands of distinct CDR3 sequences, roughly a sixth of them seen just once. The sequenced sample was PBMCs, obtained before treatment. Receptors were obtained from a male donor with prostate cancer. CDR3s include the opening cysteine and the closing phenylalanine or tryptophan. Each record gives: D gene, J gene, clone size, V gene, CDR3 DNA, CDR3 protein. The D gene is left open where the match is weak. Clone size appears in some rows only: once, few, many, or a class for an expanded clone.

d_call: -; j_call: TRBJ1-5; clone_size: many; v_call: TRBV5-5; cdr3_nt: TGTGCCAGCAGCTTTGTAGGGATTAGCAATCAGCCCCAGCATTTT; cdr3_aa: CASSFVGISNQPQHF
d_call: -; j_call: TRBJ2-7; clone_size: many; v_call: TRBV5-1; cdr3_nt: TGCGCCAGCAGCTTGGGGGGAGGAAACGAGCAGTACTTC; cdr3_aa: CASSLGGGNEQYF
d_call: -; j_call: TRBJ1-6; clone_size: many; v_call: TRBV20-1; cdr3_nt: TGCAGTGCTAGTTTGCCGTCTGAGCCCCTCCACTTT; cdr3_aa: CSASLPSEPLHF
d_call: -; j_call: TRBJ2-2; clone_size: many; v_call: TRBV5-5; cdr3_nt: TGTGCCAGCAGCTACCCGCAGAACACCGGGGAGCTGTTTTTT; cdr3_aa: CASSYPQNTGELFF
d_call: TRBD2; j_call: TRBJ2-7; clone_size: few; v_call: TRBV9; cdr3_nt: TGTGCCAGCAGCGTAGAAGGTAGCGGGGGGGCTCACGAGCAGTACTTC; cdr3_aa: CASSVEGSGGAHEQYF
d_call: TRBD1; j_call: TRBJ1-5; clone_size: many; v_call: TRBV6-5; cdr3_nt: TGTGCCAGCAGTTACGGGACAGGGGGTCAGCCCCAGCATTTT; cdr3_aa: CASSYGTGGQPQHF
d_call: -; j_call: TRBJ1-3; clone_size: -; v_call: TRBV7-9; cdr3_nt: TGTGCCAGCAGCTTAGAAAGGATCTCTGGAAACACCATATATTTT; cdr3_aa: CASSLERISGNTIYF
d_call: -; j_call: TRBJ2-1; clone_size: many; v_call: TRBV19; cdr3_nt: TGTGCCAGTAGTATCGGCGGGACTTACAATGAGCAGTTCTTC; cdr3_aa: CASSIGGTYNEQFF
d_call: -; j_call: TRBJ2-2; clone_size: many; v_call: TRBV14; cdr3_nt: TGTGCCAGCAGCCAAGATATGAGGGAAGGTCGAACCGGGGAGCTGTTTTTT; cdr3_aa: CASSQDMREGRTGELFF
d_call: -; j_call: TRBJ2-4; clone_size: many; v_call: TRBV5-4; cdr3_nt: TGTGCCAGCAGCTCCCCGGGCCACCAAAACATTCAGTACTTC; cdr3_aa: CASSSPGHQNIQYF
d_call: -; j_call: TRBJ2-1; clone_size: many; v_call: TRBV28; cdr3_nt: TGTGCCAGCAGTTCCCCCGGACAGAACAATGAGCAGTTCTTC; cdr3_aa: CASSSPGQNNEQFF
d_call: TRBD2; j_call: TRBJ2-3; clone_size: many; v_call: TRBV7-2; cdr3_nt: TGTGCCAGCAGCTTAGAGGGGCGGGGGGGCCGGACAGATACGCAGTATTTT; cdr3_aa: CASSLEGRGGRTDTQYF
d_call: TRBD1; j_call: TRBJ1-5; clone_size: -; v_call: TRBV12-3/TRBV12-4; cdr3_nt: TGTGCCAGCAAGTCCGGACAGGGTGATCAGCCCCAGCATTTT; cdr3_aa: CASKSGQGDQPQHF
d_call: -; j_call: TRBJ2-1; clone_size: many; v_call: TRBV10-1; cdr3_nt: TGCGCCAGCACTACGGACCCAGGAGGTGAGCAGTTCTTC; cdr3_aa: CASTTDPGGEQFF
d_call: -; j_call: TRBJ2-3; clone_size: many; v_call: TRBV4-1; cdr3_nt: TGCGCCAGCAGCTCAATGGGCAGGCCTTGGCCGGATACGCAGTATTTT; cdr3_aa: CASSSMGRPWPDTQYF
d_call: -; j_call: TRBJ2-1; clone_size: many; v_call: TRBV5-1; cdr3_nt: TGCGCCAGCAGCTCGGCGGGGTCGAGCTCCTACAATGAGCAGTTCTTC; cdr3_aa: CASSSAGSSSYNEQFF
d_call: TRBD2; j_call: TRBJ2-1; clone_size: many; v_call: TRBV7-9; cdr3_nt: TGTGCCAGCAGCCTCACGACTAGCGGAGACAATGAGCAGTTCTTC; cdr3_aa: CASSLTTSGDNEQFF
d_call: -; j_call: TRBJ1-1; clone_size: many; v_call: TRBV5-1; cdr3_nt: TGCGCCAGCAGCCCGGCGGGGATACCATTGAACACTGAAGCTTTCTTT; cdr3_aa: CASSPAGIPLNTEAFF
d_call: -; j_call: TRBJ2-3; clone_size: many; v_call: TRBV7-2; cdr3_nt: TGTGCCAGCATCTTCCTCGCAGATACGCAGTATTTT; cdr3_aa: CASIFLADTQYF
d_call: TRBD1; j_call: TRBJ2-7; clone_size: many; v_call: TRBV18; cdr3_nt: TGTGCCAGCTCACCTCGACAGGGCTTGAGGGAGCAGTACTTC; cdr3_aa: CASSPRQGLREQYF
d_call: -; j_call: TRBJ2-7; clone_size: many; v_call: TRBV11-2; cdr3_nt: TGTGCCTCCGCCGAGCAAGCTCCCTACGAGCAGTACTTC; cdr3_aa: CASAEQAPYEQYF
d_call: -; j_call: TRBJ2-3; clone_size: many; v_call: TRBV12-5; cdr3_nt: TGTGCTAGTGGTTTGGTCCCTGAGGATACGCAGTATTTT; cdr3_aa: CASGLVPEDTQYF
d_call: -; j_call: TRBJ2-3; clone_size: many; v_call: TRBV9; cdr3_nt: TGTGCCAGCAGCGTAGACCAGACAGATACGCAGTATTTT; cdr3_aa: CASSVDQTDTQYF
d_call: -; j_call: TRBJ1-5; clone_size: many; v_call: TRBV7-8; cdr3_nt: TGTGCCAGCAGCGGTACGGGGGTGCAGCCCCAGCATTTT; cdr3_aa: CASSGTGVQPQHF
d_call: -; j_call: TRBJ2-7; clone_size: many; v_call: TRBV11-2; cdr3_nt: TGTGCCAGCAGCAGGGGGGGGGCCTCCTACGAGCAGTACTTC; cdr3_aa: CASSRGGASYEQYF
d_call: TRBD1; j_call: TRBJ2-1; clone_size: many; v_call: TRBV19; cdr3_nt: TGTGCCGCCCAAGGGTGGGGACAGGGGTACAATGAGCAGTTCTTC; cdr3_aa: CAAQGWGQGYNEQFF
d_call: -; j_call: TRBJ2-3; clone_size: many; v_call: TRBV29-1; cdr3_nt: TGCAGCGTGGGCCCCGGGAGCACAGATACGCAGTATTTT; cdr3_aa: CSVGPGSTDTQYF
d_call: TRBD2; j_call: TRBJ2-6; clone_size: many; v_call: TRBV6-5; cdr3_nt: TGTGCCAGCGGAGCGGGGTTTGGGGCCAACGTCCTGACTTTC; cdr3_aa: CASGAGFGANVLTF
d_call: TRBD1; j_call: TRBJ1-2; clone_size: many; v_call: TRBV7-9; cdr3_nt: TGTGCCAGCAGCTTAGGACAGGGGGCTGGCTACACCTTC; cdr3_aa: CASSLGQGAGYTF
d_call: TRBD2; j_call: TRBJ2-7; clone_size: many; v_call: TRBV6-5; cdr3_nt: TGTGCCAGCAGTTACTCAGAGACTAGCGGTAATGGCGGCCAGCAGTACTTC; cdr3_aa: CASSYSETSGNGGQQYF
d_call: -; j_call: TRBJ1-6; clone_size: few; v_call: TRBV5-1; cdr3_nt: TGCGCCAGCAGCTTGGGTGCCGGAACAGAAGATTCACCCCTCCACTTT; cdr3_aa: CASSLGAGTEDSPLHF
d_call: TRBD2; j_call: TRBJ2-3; clone_size: many; v_call: TRBV11-2; cdr3_nt: TGTGCCAGCAGCTTGGGCTTAGCGGGGGGGTTTTACACAGATACGCAGTATTTT; cdr3_aa: CASSLGLAGGFYTDTQYF
d_call: -; j_call: TRBJ2-3; clone_size: many; v_call: TRBV15; cdr3_nt: TGTGCCACCAGCAGAGACCTTCCAGATACGCAGTATTTT; cdr3_aa: CATSRDLPDTQYF
d_call: TRBD2; j_call: TRBJ2-2; clone_size: -; v_call: TRBV6-1; cdr3_nt: TGTGCCCTGAGCGGGGGGGGTGCCGGGGAGCTGTTTTTT; cdr3_aa: CALSGGGAGELFF
d_call: TRBD2; j_call: TRBJ2-5; clone_size: many; v_call: TRBV11-2; cdr3_nt: TGTGCCAGCAGCCCGCGAGGAAGCGGGGGTTCCCCAGAGACCCAGTACTTC; cdr3_aa: CASSPRGSGGSPETQYF
d_call: -; j_call: TRBJ1-2; clone_size: many; v_call: TRBV29-1; cdr3_nt: TGCAGCGTTGACAGGGGAACTGGATATGGCTACACCTTC; cdr3_aa: CSVDRGTGYGYTF
d_call: TRBD2; j_call: TRBJ2-1; clone_size: many; v_call: TRBV24-1; cdr3_nt: TGTGCCACCAGTGACCCTTCGACTAGCGGGGGGGCAGATGAGCAGTTCTTC; cdr3_aa: CATSDPSTSGGADEQFF
d_call: TRBD2; j_call: TRBJ2-3; clone_size: many; v_call: TRBV11-2; cdr3_nt: TGTGCCAGCACCAATCGTCCCCAGGCTAGCGGTGGGGGGGGAGAGCAGTATTTT; cdr3_aa: CASTNRPQASGGGGEQYF
d_call: TRBD1; j_call: TRBJ1-2; clone_size: many; v_call: TRBV19; cdr3_nt: TGTGCCAGTAGTCCCCTCGACAGGGGGAGTAACTATGGCTACACCTTC; cdr3_aa: CASSPLDRGSNYGYTF
d_call: -; j_call: TRBJ1-5; clone_size: many; v_call: TRBV6-2/TRBV6-3; cdr3_nt: TGTGCCAGCAGTGAACTGGGAGGACAGCCCCAGCATTTT; cdr3_aa: CASSELGGQPQHF